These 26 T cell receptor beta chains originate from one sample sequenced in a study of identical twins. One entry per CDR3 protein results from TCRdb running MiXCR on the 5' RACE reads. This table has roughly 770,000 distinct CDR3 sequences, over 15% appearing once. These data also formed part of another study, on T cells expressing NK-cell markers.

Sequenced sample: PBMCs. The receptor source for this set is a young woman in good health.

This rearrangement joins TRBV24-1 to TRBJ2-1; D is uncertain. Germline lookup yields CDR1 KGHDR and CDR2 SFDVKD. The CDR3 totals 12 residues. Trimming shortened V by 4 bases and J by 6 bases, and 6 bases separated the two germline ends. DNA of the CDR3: TGTGCCACCAGTGACTATACCAATGAGCAGTTCTTC. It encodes CATSDYTNEQFF.

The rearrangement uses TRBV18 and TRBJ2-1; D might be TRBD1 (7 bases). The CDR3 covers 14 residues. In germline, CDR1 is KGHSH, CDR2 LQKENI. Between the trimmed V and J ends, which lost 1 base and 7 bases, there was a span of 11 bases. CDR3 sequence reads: CASSPRGTENEQFF. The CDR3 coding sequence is TGTGCCAGCTCACCACGCGGGACAGAGAATGAGCAGTTCTTC.

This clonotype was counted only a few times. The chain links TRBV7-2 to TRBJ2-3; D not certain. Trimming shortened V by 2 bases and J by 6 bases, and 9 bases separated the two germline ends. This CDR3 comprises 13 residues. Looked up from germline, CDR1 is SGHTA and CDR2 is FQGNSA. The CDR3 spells CASSLITSDTQYF. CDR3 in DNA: TGTGCCAGCAGCTTAATCACATCTGATACGCAGTATTTT.

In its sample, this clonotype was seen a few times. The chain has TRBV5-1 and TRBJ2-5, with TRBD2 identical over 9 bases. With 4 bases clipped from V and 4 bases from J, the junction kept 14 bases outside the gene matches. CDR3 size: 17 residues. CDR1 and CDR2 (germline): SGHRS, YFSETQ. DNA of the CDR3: TGCGCCAGCAGCGCCCCCGCGGGGGGGCCTTCTTTAGAGACCCAGTACTTC. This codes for CASSAPAGGPSLETQYF. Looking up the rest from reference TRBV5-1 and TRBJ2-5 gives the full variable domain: KAGVTQTPRYLIKTRGQQVTLSCSPISGHRSVSWYQQTPGQGLQFLFEYFSETQRNKGNFPGRFSGRQFSNSRSEMNVSTLELGDSALYLCASSAPAGGPSLETQYFGPGTRLLVL.

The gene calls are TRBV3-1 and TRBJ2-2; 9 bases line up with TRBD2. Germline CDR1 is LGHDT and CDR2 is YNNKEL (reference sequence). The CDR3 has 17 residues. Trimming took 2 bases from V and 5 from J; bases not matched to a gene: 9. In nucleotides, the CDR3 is TGTGCCAGCAGCCAACATTCGGCGGGAGGGCCAACCGGGGAGCTGTTTTTT. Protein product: CASSQHSAGGPTGELFF.

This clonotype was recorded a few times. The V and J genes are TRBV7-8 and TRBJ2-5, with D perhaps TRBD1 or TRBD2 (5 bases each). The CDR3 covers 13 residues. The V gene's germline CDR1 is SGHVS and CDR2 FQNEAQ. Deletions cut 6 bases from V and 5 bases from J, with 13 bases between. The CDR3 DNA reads TGTGCCAGCAGTCGGGACCCGGGCGAGACCCAGTACTTC. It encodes CASSRDPGETQYF.

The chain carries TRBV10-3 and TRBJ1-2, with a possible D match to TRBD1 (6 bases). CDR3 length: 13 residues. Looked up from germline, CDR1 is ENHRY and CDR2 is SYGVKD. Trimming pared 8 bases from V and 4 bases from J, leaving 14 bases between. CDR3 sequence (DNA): TGTGCCATCGGGCTCGGGGGCTCCTATGGCTACACCTTC. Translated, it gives CAIGLGGSYGYTF.

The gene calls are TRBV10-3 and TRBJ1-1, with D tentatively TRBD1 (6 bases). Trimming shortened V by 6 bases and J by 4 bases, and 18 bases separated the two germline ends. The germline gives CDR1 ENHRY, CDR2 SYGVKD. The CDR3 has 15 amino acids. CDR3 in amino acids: CAIRVTGTSGTEAFF. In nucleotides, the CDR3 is TGTGCCATCAGGGTTACCGGGACATCAGGCACTGAAGCTTTCTTT.

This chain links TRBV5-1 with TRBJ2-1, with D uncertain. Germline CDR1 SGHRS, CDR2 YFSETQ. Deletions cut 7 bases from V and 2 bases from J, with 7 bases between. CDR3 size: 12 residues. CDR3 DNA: TGCGCCAGCGGCGAGGCCTACAATGAGCAGTTCTTC. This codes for CASGEAYNEQFF.

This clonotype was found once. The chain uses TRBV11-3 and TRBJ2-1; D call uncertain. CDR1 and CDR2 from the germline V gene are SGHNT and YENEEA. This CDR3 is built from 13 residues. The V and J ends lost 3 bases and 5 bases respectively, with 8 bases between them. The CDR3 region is CASSFGQDNEQFF. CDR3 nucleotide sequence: TGTGCCAGCAGCTTCGGCCAGGACAATGAGCAGTTCTTC.

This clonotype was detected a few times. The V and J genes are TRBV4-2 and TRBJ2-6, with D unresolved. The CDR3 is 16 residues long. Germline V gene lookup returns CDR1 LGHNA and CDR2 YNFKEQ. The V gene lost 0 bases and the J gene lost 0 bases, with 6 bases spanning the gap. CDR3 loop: CASSQDRSSGANVLTF. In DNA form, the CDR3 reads TGTGCCAGCAGCCAAGACCGATCCTCTGGGGCCAACGTCCTGACTTTC.

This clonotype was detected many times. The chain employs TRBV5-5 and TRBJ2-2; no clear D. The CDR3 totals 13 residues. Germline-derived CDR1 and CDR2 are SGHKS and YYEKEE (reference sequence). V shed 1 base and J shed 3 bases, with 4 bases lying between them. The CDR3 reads CASSLWDTGELFF. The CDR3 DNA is TGTGCCAGCAGCTTGTGGGACACCGGGGAGCTGTTTTTT.

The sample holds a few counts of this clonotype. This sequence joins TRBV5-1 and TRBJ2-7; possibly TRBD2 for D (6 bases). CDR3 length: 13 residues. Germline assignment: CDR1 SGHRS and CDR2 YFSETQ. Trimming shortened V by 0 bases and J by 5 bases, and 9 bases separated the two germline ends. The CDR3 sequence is CASSLERRDEQYF. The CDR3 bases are TGCGCCAGCAGCTTGGAAAGGAGGGACGAGCAGTACTTC. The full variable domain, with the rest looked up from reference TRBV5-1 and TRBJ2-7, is KAGVTQTPRYLIKTRGQQVTLSCSPISGHRSVSWYQQTPGQGLQFLFEYFSETQRNKGNFPGRFSGRQFSNSRSEMNVSTLELGDSALYLCASSLERRDEQYFGPGTRLTVT.

CDR3 loop: CASSKRTVYEQYF. CDR3 nucleotides: TGTGCCAGCAGCAAGCGGACAGTCTACGAGCAGTACTTC. J is TRBJ2-7 and V is TRBV21-1; the D call of TRBD1 is as the table states it, not checked on the DNA. TRBV21-1 corresponds to a pseudogene. This CDR3 is built from 13 residues.

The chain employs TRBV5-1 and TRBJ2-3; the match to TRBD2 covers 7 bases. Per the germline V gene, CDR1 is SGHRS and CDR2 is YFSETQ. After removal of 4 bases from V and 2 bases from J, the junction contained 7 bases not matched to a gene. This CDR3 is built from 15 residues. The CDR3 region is CASSPPSGTTDTQYF. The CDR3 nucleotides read TGCGCCAGCAGCCCCCCCAGCGGGACCACAGATACGCAGTATTTT.

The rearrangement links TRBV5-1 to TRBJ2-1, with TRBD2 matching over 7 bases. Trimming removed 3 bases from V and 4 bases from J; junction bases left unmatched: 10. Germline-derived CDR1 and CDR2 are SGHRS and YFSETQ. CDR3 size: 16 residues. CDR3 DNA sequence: TGCGCCAGCAGCTGGGGCGCGGGAGTCTCATACAATGAGCAGTTCTTC. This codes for CASSWGAGVSYNEQFF.

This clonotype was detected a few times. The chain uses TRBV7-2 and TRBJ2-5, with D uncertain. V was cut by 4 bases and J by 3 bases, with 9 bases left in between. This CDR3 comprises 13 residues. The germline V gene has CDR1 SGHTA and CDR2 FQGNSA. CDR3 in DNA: TGTGCCAGCAGCTCGTGGTCCGAAGAGACCCAGTACTTC. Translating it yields CASSSWSEETQYF.

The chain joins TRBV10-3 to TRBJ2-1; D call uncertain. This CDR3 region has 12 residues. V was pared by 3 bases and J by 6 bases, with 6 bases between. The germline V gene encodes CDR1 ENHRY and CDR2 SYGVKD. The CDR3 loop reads CAISEVVNEQFF. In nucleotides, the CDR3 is TGTGCCATCAGTGAAGTTGTCAATGAGCAGTTCTTC.

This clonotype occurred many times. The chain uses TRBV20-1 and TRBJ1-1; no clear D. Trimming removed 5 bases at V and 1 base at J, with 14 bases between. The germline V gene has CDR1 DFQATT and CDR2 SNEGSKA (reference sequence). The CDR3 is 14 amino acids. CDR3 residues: CSAEMGKRNTEAFF. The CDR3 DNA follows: TGCAGTGCTGAGATGGGGAAACGGAACACTGAAGCTTTCTTT.

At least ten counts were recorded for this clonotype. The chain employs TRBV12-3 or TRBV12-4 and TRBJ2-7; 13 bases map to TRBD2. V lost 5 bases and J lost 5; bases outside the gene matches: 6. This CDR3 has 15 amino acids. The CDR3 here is CASSPETSGRNEQYF. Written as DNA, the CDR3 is TGTGCCAGCAGTCCCGAGACTAGCGGGAGGAACGAGCAGTACTTC.

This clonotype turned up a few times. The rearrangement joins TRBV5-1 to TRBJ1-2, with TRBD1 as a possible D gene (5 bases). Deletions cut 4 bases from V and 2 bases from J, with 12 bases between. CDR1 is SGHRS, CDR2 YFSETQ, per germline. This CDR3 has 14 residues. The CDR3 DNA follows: TGCGCCAGCAGCCCTTTGACAGCAAACTATGGCTACACCTTC. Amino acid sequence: CASSPLTANYGYTF.

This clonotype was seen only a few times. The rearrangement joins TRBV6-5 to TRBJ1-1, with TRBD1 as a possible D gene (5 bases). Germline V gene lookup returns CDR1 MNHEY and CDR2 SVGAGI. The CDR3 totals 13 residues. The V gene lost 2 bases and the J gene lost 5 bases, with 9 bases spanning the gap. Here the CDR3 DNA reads TGTGCCAGCAGTTACAGGGGTGAGACTGAAGCTTTCTTT. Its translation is CASSYRGETEAFF.

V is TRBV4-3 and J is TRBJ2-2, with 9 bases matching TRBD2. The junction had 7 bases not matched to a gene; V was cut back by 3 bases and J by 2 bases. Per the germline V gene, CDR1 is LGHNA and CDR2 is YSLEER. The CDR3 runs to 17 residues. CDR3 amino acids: CASSHHTSGSNTGELFF. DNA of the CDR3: TGCGCCAGCAGCCACCATACTAGCGGGTCTAACACCGGGGAGCTGTTTTTT.

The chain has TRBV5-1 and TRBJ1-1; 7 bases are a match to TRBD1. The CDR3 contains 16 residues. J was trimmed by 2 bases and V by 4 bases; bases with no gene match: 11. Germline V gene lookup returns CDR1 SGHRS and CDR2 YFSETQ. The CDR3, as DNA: TGCGCCAGCAGCCAACGTCGGGACAGCCAAAACACTGAAGCTTTCTTT. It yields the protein CASSQRRDSQNTEAFF.

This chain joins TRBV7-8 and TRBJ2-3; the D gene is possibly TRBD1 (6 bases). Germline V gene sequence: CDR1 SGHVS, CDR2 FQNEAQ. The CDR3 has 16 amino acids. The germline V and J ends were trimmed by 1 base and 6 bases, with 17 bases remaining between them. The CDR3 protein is CASSLDRGGPEDTQYF. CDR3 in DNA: TGTGCCAGCAGCTTAGATCGTGGGGGCCCCGAGGATACGCAGTATTTT. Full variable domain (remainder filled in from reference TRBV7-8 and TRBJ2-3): GAGVSQSPRYKVAKRGQDVALRCDPISGHVSLFWYQQALGQGPEFLTYFQNEAQLDKSGLPSDRFFAERPEGSVSTLKIQRTQQEDSAVYLCASSLDRGGPEDTQYFGPGTRLTVL.

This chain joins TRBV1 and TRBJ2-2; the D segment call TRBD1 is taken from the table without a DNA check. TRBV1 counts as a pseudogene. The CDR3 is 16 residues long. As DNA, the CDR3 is TGCACCAGCAGCCGGGAAAGGACAGAGAACACCGGGGAGCTGTTTTTT. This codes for CTSSRERTENTGELFF.